This T cell receptor beta chain is from a study of early stage breast cancer tumors. As for the study in general: Each sample averaged approximately 9.9-fold read coverage.

Study-level results: Compared with adjacent normal breast, tumors showed 2.5 to 3-fold denser, more clonal T cells. Commonly generated sequences made up most enriched TCRB sequences shared between patients.

Sequencing used immunoSEQ multiplex PCR; TCRdb keeps in-frame clones, though not all of them. This sample has about 72,000 clones; around 80% occur once, and the top ten carry approximately 3.7%. Notes on this clone: Its cognate antigen is unknown.

This TCR was recovered from a person in their sixties with breast cancer. Sequenced: blood.

CDR3 nucleotides: TGTGCCATCAACCGGGGCTCAATCTCCTACGAGCAGTACTTC. Encoded protein: CAINRGSISYEQYF. The V gene is TRBV6-1, the J gene TRBJ2-7; D may be TRBD1 or TRBD2 (5 bases each). V lost 10 bases and J 0 bases, leaving 16 bases between the germline ends. Germline V gene lookup returns CDR1 MNHNS and CDR2 SASEGT. CDR3 length: 14 amino acids.